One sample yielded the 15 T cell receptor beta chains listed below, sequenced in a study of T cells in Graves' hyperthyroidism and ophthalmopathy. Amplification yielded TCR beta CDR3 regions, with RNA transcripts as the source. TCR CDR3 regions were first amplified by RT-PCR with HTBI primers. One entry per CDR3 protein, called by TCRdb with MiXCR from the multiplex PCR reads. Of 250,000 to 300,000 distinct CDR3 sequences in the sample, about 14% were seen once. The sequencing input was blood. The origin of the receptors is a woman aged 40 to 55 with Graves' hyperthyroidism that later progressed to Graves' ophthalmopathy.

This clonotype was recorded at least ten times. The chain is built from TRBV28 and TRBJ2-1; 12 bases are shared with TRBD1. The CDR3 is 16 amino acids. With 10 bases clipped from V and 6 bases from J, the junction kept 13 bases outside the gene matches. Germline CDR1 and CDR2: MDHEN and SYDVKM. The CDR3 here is CATNPGGTGGRNEQFF. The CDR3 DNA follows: TGTGCCACAAACCCCGGGGGGACAGGGGGCCGCAATGAGCAGTTCTTC.

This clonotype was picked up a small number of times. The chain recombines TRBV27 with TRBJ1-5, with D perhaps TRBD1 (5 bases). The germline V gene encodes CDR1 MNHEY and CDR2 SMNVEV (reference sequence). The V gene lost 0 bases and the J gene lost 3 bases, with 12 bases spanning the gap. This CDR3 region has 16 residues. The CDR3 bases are TGTGCCAGCAGTTTATCGTCAGGGACCTTCAATCAGCCCCAGCATTTT. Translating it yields CASSLSSGTFNQPQHF.

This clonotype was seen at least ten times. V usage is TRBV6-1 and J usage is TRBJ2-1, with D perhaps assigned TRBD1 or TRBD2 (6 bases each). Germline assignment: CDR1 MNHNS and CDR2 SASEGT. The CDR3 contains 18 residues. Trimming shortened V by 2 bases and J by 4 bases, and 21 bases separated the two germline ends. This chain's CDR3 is CASSEYPGGNLPYNEQFF. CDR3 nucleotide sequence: TGTGCCAGCAGTGAATATCCCGGGGGCAATCTCCCGTACAATGAGCAGTTCTTC.

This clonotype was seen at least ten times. CDR3 nucleotide sequence: TGTGCCAGCACTCAATCTCTGGGGGGAAAACTGTTTTTT. Protein product: CASTQSLGGKLFF. The chain combines TRBV28 with TRBJ1-4; D may be TRBD1 (5 bases). The V end was cut by 7 bases, the J end by 10 bases, with 16 bases between. Per germline, CDR1 MDHEN and CDR2 SYDVKM. This CDR3 comprises 13 residues.

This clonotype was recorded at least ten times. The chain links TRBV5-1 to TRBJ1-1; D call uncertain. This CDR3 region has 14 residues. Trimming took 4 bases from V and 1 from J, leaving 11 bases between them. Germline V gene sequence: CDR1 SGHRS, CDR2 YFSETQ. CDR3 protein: CASSPQDGNTEAFF. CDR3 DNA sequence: TGCGCCAGCAGCCCCCAGGACGGGAACACTGAAGCTTTCTTT.

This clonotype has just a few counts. The CDR3 loop reads CASSLGPYLGPQEDEQFF. The CDR3 nucleotides read TGTGCCAGCAGCTTGGGTCCTTACTTGGGCCCTCAAGAGGATGAGCAGTTCTTC. This sequence joins TRBV5-6 and TRBJ2-1, with D uncertain. This CDR3 comprises 18 residues. Germline CDR1 SGHDT, CDR2 YYEEEE. V lost 0 bases and J 8 bases, leaving 24 bases between the germline ends.

The CDR3: CASSRPGQAAVNTEAFF. DNA for the CDR3: TGTGCCAGCAGCCGACCGGGACAGGCGGCGGTGAACACTGAAGCTTTCTTT. The chain combines TRBV5-4 with TRBJ1-1; 8 bases are a match to TRBD1. The trim removed 4 bases at V and 0 bases at J, leaving 11 bases unmatched. Germline-derived CDR1 and CDR2 are SGHNT and YYREEE (reference sequence). CDR3 length: 17 amino acids.

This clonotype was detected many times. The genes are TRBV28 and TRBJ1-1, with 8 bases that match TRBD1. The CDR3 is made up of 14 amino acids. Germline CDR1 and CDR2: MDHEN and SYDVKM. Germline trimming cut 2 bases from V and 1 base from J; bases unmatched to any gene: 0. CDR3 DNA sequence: TGTGCCAGCAGTTTAGGGACAGGGAACACTGAAGCTTTCTTT. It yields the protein CASSLGTGNTEAFF. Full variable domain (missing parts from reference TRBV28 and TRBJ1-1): DVKVTQSSRYLVKRTGEKVFLECVQDMDHENMFWYRQDPGLGLRLIYFSYDVKMKEKGDIPEGYSVSREKKERFSLILESASTNQTSMYLCASSLGTGNTEAFFGQGTRLTVV.

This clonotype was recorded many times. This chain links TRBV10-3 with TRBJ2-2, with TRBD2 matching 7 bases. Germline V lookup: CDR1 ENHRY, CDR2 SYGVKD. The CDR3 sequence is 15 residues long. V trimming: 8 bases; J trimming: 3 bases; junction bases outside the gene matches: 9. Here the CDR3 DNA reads TGTGCCATCGGCCGACTAGCCCCCGACACCGGGGAGCTGTTTTTT. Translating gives CAIGRLAPDTGELFF.

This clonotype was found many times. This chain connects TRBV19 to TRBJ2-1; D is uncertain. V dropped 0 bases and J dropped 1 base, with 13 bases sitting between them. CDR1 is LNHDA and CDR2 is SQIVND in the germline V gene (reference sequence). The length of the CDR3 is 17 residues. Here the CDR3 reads CASSIDLTAISYNEQFF. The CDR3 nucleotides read TGTGCCAGTAGTATAGATCTTACAGCAATATCCTACAATGAGCAGTTCTTC. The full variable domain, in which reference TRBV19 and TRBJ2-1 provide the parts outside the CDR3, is DGGITQSPKYLFRKEGQNVTLSCEQNLNHDAMYWYRQDPGQGLRLIYYSQIVNDFQKGDIAEGYSVSREKKESFPLTVTSAQKNPTAFYLCASSIDLTAISYNEQFFGPGTRLTVL.

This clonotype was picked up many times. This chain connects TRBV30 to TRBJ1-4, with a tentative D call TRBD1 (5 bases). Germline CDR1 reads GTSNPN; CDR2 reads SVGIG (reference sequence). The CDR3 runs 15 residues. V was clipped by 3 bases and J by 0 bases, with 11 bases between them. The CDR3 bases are TGTGCCTGGAGGCCTACAGGTGCAACTAATGAAAAACTGTTTTTT. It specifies CAWRPTGATNEKLFF.

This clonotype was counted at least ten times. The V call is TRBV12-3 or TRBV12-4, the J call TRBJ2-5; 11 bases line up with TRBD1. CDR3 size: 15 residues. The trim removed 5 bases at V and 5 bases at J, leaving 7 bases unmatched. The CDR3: CASSGGTGGLETQYF. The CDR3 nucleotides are TGTGCCAGCAGTGGGGGGACAGGGGGTTTGGAGACCCAGTACTTC.

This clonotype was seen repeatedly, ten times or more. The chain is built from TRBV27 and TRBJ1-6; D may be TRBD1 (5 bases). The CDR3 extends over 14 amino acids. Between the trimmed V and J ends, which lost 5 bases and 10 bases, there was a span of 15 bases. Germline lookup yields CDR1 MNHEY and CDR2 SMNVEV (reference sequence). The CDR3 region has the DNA TGTGCCAGCAGTCGGCTTTTGGGGCAGTCACCCCTCCACTTT. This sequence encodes CASSRLLGQSPLHF.

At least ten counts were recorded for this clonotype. This chain's CDR3 is CASRQRGTGELFF. The CDR3 region has the DNA TGTGCCAGTAGGCAGAGGGGCACCGGGGAGCTGTTTTTT. The chain links TRBV19 to TRBJ2-2, with D perhaps matching TRBD1 or TRBD2 (5 bases each). V was pared by 6 bases and J by 4 bases, with 9 bases between. This CDR3 is built from 13 residues. Looked up from germline, CDR1 is LNHDA and CDR2 is SQIVND (reference sequence).

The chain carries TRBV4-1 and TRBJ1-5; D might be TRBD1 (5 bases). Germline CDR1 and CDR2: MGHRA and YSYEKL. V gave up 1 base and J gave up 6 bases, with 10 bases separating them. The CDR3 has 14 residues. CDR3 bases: TGCGCCAGCAGCCAAGCAGGGCTGGGTCAGCCCCAGCATTTT. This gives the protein CASSQAGLGQPQHF.